Listed below are T cell receptor beta chains from one sample, sequenced in a study of T cell repertoires in cytomegalovirus infection. No antigen is known for these receptors. One entry per CDR3 protein results from TCRdb running MiXCR on the reads. There are approximately 730,000 distinct CDR3 sequences in the sample; 25% to 35% occur only once, and around 13% lies in the top ten. The sample was cultured CD8+ T cells from PBMCs, taken from culture after CMV antigen stimulation. These receptors were collected from a human donor in good health (CMV status not recorded). Some clones in this sample may be carry-over from other donors' samples. The CDR3 runs from the conserved cysteine through the conserved F or W. D genes are given only for firm matches. Rows may omit the clone size; those that give it use once, few, many or a size class.

clone size: -
V gene: TRBV25-1
J gene: TRBJ1-1
D gene: -
CDR3 DNA: TGTGCCAGCAGTGAATTCGACGGGAACACTGAAGCTTTCTTT
CDR3 protein: CASSEFDGNTEAFF

clone size: -
V gene: TRBV6-1
J gene: TRBJ1-2
D gene: -
CDR3 DNA: TGTGCCAGCAGTGGGCCCAAGGGCTACACCTTC
CDR3 protein: CASSGPKGYTF

clone size: many
V gene: TRBV7-2
J gene: TRBJ2-5
D gene: -
CDR3 DNA: TGTGCCAGCGCTATTGTAGAGACCCAGTACTTC
CDR3 protein: CASAIVETQYF

clone size: -
V gene: TRBV20-1
J gene: TRBJ2-1
D gene: -
CDR3 DNA: TGCAGTGCTAGGCGAGCGGGCTACAATGAGCAGTTCTTC
CDR3 protein: CSARRAGYNEQFF

clone size: -
V gene: TRBV7-4
J gene: TRBJ2-1
D gene: -
CDR3 DNA: TGTGCCAGCAGCCCACGGGGGTCTGCAAACAATGAGCAGTTCTTC
CDR3 protein: CASSPRGSANNEQFF

clone size: -
V gene: TRBV6-1
J gene: TRBJ2-1
D gene: TRBD2
CDR3 DNA: TGTGCCAGCAGCCCCGGCTCGGACTACGCGGGGGATCGCTCCTACAATGAGCAGTTCTTC
CDR3 protein: CASSPGSDYAGDRSYNEQFF

clone size: few
V gene: TRBV28
J gene: TRBJ1-4
D gene: -
CDR3 DNA: TGTGCCAGCTTTAGTGAAAAACTGTTTTTT
CDR3 protein: CASFSEKLFF

clone size: few
V gene: TRBV6-5
J gene: TRBJ2-1
D gene: -
CDR3 DNA: TGTGCCAGCACGTCGGACCTCAGCGATGAGCAGTTCTTC
CDR3 protein: CASTSDLSDEQFF

clone size: many
V gene: TRBV6-5
J gene: TRBJ2-4
D gene: -
CDR3 DNA: TGTGCCAGCAGTTACTCGAGAGTACTGACGGGGAAAAACATTCAGTACTTC
CDR3 protein: CASSYSRVLTGKNIQYF

clone size: once
V gene: TRBV6-1
J gene: TRBJ1-2
D gene: -
CDR3 DNA: TGTGCCAGCAGTGCGCAGGGTGTCGGGTACTATGGCTACACCTTC
CDR3 protein: CASSAQGVGYYGYTF

clone size: -
V gene: TRBV12-3/TRBV12-4
J gene: TRBJ2-7
D gene: TRBD2
CDR3 DNA: TGTGCCAGCAGTAAATCCTCGAGGAGCGGGGGGAACCTCTACGAGCAGTACTTC
CDR3 protein: CASSKSSRSGGNLYEQYF

clone size: once
V gene: TRBV27
J gene: TRBJ1-1
D gene: TRBD1
CDR3 DNA: TGTGCCAGCAGTTTATCGACCGGGACAGGGCCGGTGGAGGCTTTCTTT
CDR3 protein: CASSLSTGTGPVEAFF

clone size: few
V gene: TRBV7-9
J gene: TRBJ1-1
D gene: -
CDR3 DNA: TGTGCCAGCAGCTTAGGGAATCCGATGGATCTTCACTGGAGTCATACTGAAGCTTTCTTT
CDR3 protein: CASSLGNPMDLHWSHTEAFF

clone size: -
V gene: TRBV29-1
J gene: TRBJ2-2
D gene: -
CDR3 DNA: TGCAGCGTTGTTTCCGGGTTCACCGGGGAGCTGTTTTTT
CDR3 protein: CSVVSGFTGELFF

clone size: few
V gene: TRBV28
J gene: TRBJ2-5
D gene: -
CDR3 DNA: TGTGCCAGCAATACCCGTCAGGAACAAGAGACCCAGTACTTC
CDR3 protein: CASNTRQEQETQYF

clone size: -
V gene: TRBV12-3/TRBV12-4
J gene: TRBJ1-1
D gene: TRBD1
CDR3 DNA: TGTGCCAGCAGTCCCACTTACGGACAGGGGTACACTGAAGCTTTCTTT
CDR3 protein: CASSPTYGQGYTEAFF

clone size: many
V gene: TRBV2
J gene: TRBJ2-1
D gene: -
CDR3 DNA: TGTGCCAGCAGTGAGGACCCCCCCAGCGAGCAGTTCTTC
CDR3 protein: CASSEDPPSEQFF

clone size: few
V gene: TRBV7-3
J gene: TRBJ1-4
D gene: -
CDR3 DNA: TGTGCCAGCAGCTTTATAACGGATGAAAAACTGTTTTTT
CDR3 protein: CASSFITDEKLFF

clone size: -
V gene: TRBV15
J gene: TRBJ2-3
D gene: -
CDR3 DNA: TGTGCCACCGGGCCGGCGCTCGGCCGCACAGATACGCAGTATTTT
CDR3 protein: CATGPALGRTDTQYF

clone size: -
V gene: TRBV6-6
J gene: TRBJ1-5
D gene: -
CDR3 DNA: TGTGCCAGCAGTCCAACCAAATATCCGACAGGAAATCAGCCCCAGCATTTT
CDR3 protein: CASSPTKYPTGNQPQHF

clone size: -
V gene: TRBV7-6
J gene: TRBJ2-1
D gene: TRBD1
CDR3 DNA: TGTGCCAGCAGCTTTCGGACAGGGAGCCCGTCGGATGAGCAGTTCTTC
CDR3 protein: CASSFRTGSPSDEQFF

clone size: many
V gene: TRBV27
J gene: TRBJ1-1
D gene: -
CDR3 DNA: TGTGCCAGCAGTTACCTTGGGGGACGACTAGAAGCTTTCTTT
CDR3 protein: CASSYLGGRLEAFF

clone size: few
V gene: TRBV28
J gene: TRBJ1-3
D gene: -
CDR3 DNA: TGTGCCAGCAGTTACACACGTGGGGGAGGGCCTGGAAACACCATATATTTT
CDR3 protein: CASSYTRGGGPGNTIYF

clone size: -
V gene: TRBV6-6
J gene: TRBJ2-6
D gene: TRBD1
CDR3 DNA: TGTGCCAGCAACTCAGACAGGGCCCTCTCTGGGGCCAACGTCCTGACTTTC
CDR3 protein: CASNSDRALSGANVLTF

clone size: -
V gene: TRBV6-5
J gene: TRBJ2-3
D gene: -
CDR3 DNA: TGTGCCAGCAGTCAGGGTTGGGCAGATACGCAGTATTTT
CDR3 protein: CASSQGWADTQYF

clone size: -
V gene: TRBV11-2
J gene: TRBJ2-1
D gene: TRBD2
CDR3 DNA: TGTGCCAGCAGCTTAGAAAGTCCGCGGGGGGCCTACAATGAGCAGTTCTTC
CDR3 protein: CASSLESPRGAYNEQFF

clone size: many
V gene: TRBV7-9
J gene: TRBJ2-7
D gene: -
CDR3 DNA: TGTGCCAGCAGCTTATTGGAGTCCTACGAGCAGTACTTC
CDR3 protein: CASSLLESYEQYF

clone size: many
V gene: TRBV7-2
J gene: TRBJ2-7
D gene: TRBD1
CDR3 DNA: TGTGCCAGCAGCTTAGCTGGGACAGGGTACGAGCAGTACTTC
CDR3 protein: CASSLAGTGYEQYF

clone size: few
V gene: TRBV5-1
J gene: TRBJ2-5
D gene: -
CDR3 DNA: TGCGCCAGCAGCTTGGCCTTCGACGGGGAAGAGACCCAGTACTTC
CDR3 protein: CASSLAFDGEETQYF

clone size: -
V gene: TRBV7-3
J gene: TRBJ1-2
D gene: TRBD1
CDR3 DNA: TGTGCCAGCAGCAAGGGACAGGGTGAAGACTATGGCTACACCTTC
CDR3 protein: CASSKGQGEDYGYTF

clone size: few
V gene: TRBV6-1
J gene: TRBJ2-6
D gene: -
CDR3 DNA: TGTGCCAGCAGTGAATACGGGGGAAGGGACTCTGGGGCCAACGTCCTGACTTTC
CDR3 protein: CASSEYGGRDSGANVLTF

clone size: -
V gene: TRBV5-1
J gene: TRBJ2-7
D gene: -
CDR3 DNA: TGCGCCAGCAGCTCCGGGCCCAGTACCTACGAGCAGTACTTC
CDR3 protein: CASSSGPSTYEQYF

clone size: many
V gene: TRBV6-4
J gene: TRBJ2-3
D gene: TRBD2
CDR3 DNA: TGTGCCAGCAGCTTGCGGGGGGAGGCCACAGATACGCAGTATTTT
CDR3 protein: CASSLRGEATDTQYF

clone size: -
V gene: TRBV11-3
J gene: TRBJ2-1
D gene: -
CDR3 DNA: TGTGCCAGCAGCGCGCGGGACTCCTCCGCCAATGAGCAGTTCTTC
CDR3 protein: CASSARDSSANEQFF

clone size: -
V gene: TRBV6-5
J gene: TRBJ2-5
D gene: TRBD2
CDR3 DNA: TGTGCCAGCAGTCTCGATCTAGCGGGGGTACAAGAGACCCAGTACTTC
CDR3 protein: CASSLDLAGVQETQYF

clone size: -
V gene: TRBV12-3/TRBV12-4
J gene: TRBJ2-6
D gene: -
CDR3 DNA: TGTGCCAGCAGTGTCGGTAACTCTGGGGCCAACGTCCTGACTTTC
CDR3 protein: CASSVGNSGANVLTF

clone size: few
V gene: TRBV7-9
J gene: TRBJ2-1
D gene: -
CDR3 DNA: TGTGCCAGCAGCCTCGAGGGGAATAAGCAGTTCTTC
CDR3 protein: CASSLEGNKQFF

clone size: few
V gene: TRBV7-3
J gene: TRBJ2-1
D gene: -
CDR3 DNA: TGTGCCAGCAGCTTAACAGGTGACAGGATTCATGAGCAGTTCTTC
CDR3 protein: CASSLTGDRIHEQFF

clone size: -
V gene: TRBV6-2/TRBV6-3
J gene: TRBJ1-5
D gene: -
CDR3 DNA: TGTGCCAGCAGTGCTGGACAACATCAGCCCCAGCATTTT
CDR3 protein: CASSAGQHQPQHF

clone size: once
V gene: TRBV15
J gene: TRBJ2-2
D gene: -
CDR3 DNA: TGTGCCACACTGGGCCTCAACCAGCACACCGGGGAGCTGTTTTTT
CDR3 protein: CATLGLNQHTGELFF

clone size: -
V gene: TRBV27
J gene: TRBJ2-3
D gene: TRBD2
CDR3 DNA: TGTGCCAGCAGTCTAGCGGGGGGGTGGACAGATACGCAGTATTTT
CDR3 protein: CASSLAGGWTDTQYF

clone size: few
V gene: TRBV6-6
J gene: TRBJ2-3
D gene: TRBD2
CDR3 DNA: TGTGCCAGCAGGGGCCCAGCGGGGTACACAGATACGCAGTATTTT
CDR3 protein: CASRGPAGYTDTQYF

clone size: many
V gene: TRBV7-8
J gene: TRBJ1-3
D gene: -
CDR3 DNA: TGTGCCAGCAGTCAAAAATGGACGCCTGGAAGCACCATATATTTT
CDR3 protein: CASSQKWTPGSTIYF

clone size: -
V gene: TRBV20-1
J gene: TRBJ1-5
D gene: TRBD1
CDR3 DNA: TGCAGTGCTAGACGAAAGGTGGACAGGCGCAATCAGCCCCAGCATTTT
CDR3 protein: CSARRKVDRRNQPQHF

clone size: -
V gene: TRBV7-4
J gene: TRBJ2-1
D gene: TRBD1
CDR3 DNA: TGTGCCAGCAGCTTCCCTCCTCAGGGGGAATACAATGAGCAGTTCTTC
CDR3 protein: CASSFPPQGEYNEQFF

clone size: -
V gene: TRBV12-3/TRBV12-4
J gene: TRBJ2-2
D gene: -
CDR3 DNA: TGTGCCAGCAGCAATAGCCCCACCGGGGAGCTGTTTTTT
CDR3 protein: CASSNSPTGELFF

clone size: -
V gene: TRBV6-5
J gene: TRBJ2-1
D gene: -
CDR3 DNA: TGTGCCAGCAGTTACGCGGGGGCCCGATATAATGAGCAGTTCTTC
CDR3 protein: CASSYAGARYNEQFF

clone size: many
V gene: TRBV12-3/TRBV12-4
J gene: TRBJ1-5
D gene: -
CDR3 DNA: TGTGCCAGCAGCCCAACAGGGTATCAGCCCCAGCATTTT
CDR3 protein: CASSPTGYQPQHF

clone size: -
V gene: TRBV7-6
J gene: TRBJ1-6
D gene: -
CDR3 DNA: TGTGCCAGCAGCTTACCAGGGCGCCGATATAATTCACCCCTCCACTTT
CDR3 protein: CASSLPGRRYNSPLHF

clone size: many
V gene: TRBV7-8
J gene: TRBJ2-1
D gene: TRBD1
CDR3 DNA: TGTGCCAGCAGCTTACCGAGGACAGGACAGGGGGGGTTATACAATGAGCAGTTCTTC
CDR3 protein: CASSLPRTGQGGLYNEQFF

clone size: -
V gene: TRBV12-3/TRBV12-4
J gene: TRBJ1-1
D gene: -
CDR3 DNA: TGTGCCAGCAAGCCTCCGGGGGGGCCCGGTAGCACTGAAGCTTTCTTT
CDR3 protein: CASKPPGGPGSTEAFF

clone size: -
V gene: TRBV27
J gene: TRBJ2-7
D gene: -
CDR3 DNA: TGTGCCAGCAGCGCCCTGGGGGGGCCCATACCGCAATACGAGCAGTACTTC
CDR3 protein: CASSALGGPIPQYEQYF

clone size: -
V gene: TRBV14
J gene: TRBJ2-7
D gene: -
CDR3 DNA: TGTGCCAGCAGCCAAGGGCCAGGGATCGAGCAGTACTTC
CDR3 protein: CASSQGPGIEQYF

clone size: -
V gene: TRBV18
J gene: TRBJ2-3
D gene: -
CDR3 DNA: TGTGCCAGCTCACCACCGGTCGATTCGTCCACAGATACGCAGTATTTT
CDR3 protein: CASSPPVDSSTDTQYF

clone size: -
V gene: TRBV15
J gene: TRBJ2-5
D gene: -
CDR3 DNA: TGTGCCACCAGCGAAGTTCAAGAGACCCAGTACTTC
CDR3 protein: CATSEVQETQYF

clone size: few
V gene: TRBV7-6
J gene: TRBJ2-7
D gene: -
CDR3 DNA: TGTGCCAGCAGCTTAGAGACTTTAACGGAGCAGTACTTC
CDR3 protein: CASSLETLTEQYF

clone size: few
V gene: TRBV12-5
J gene: TRBJ2-1
D gene: -
CDR3 DNA: TGTGCTAGTGGTTTGGAGGGCAATGAGCAGTTCTTC
CDR3 protein: CASGLEGNEQFF